This T cell receptor beta chain derives from a study of blood T cells in healthy people across ages. Study outcomes and limitations: TCR beta diversity, measured per million T cells, fell in a roughly linear way with age.

Primers used in a second PCR of roughly 7 to 12 cycles were a sample-barcoded 5' primer and a J-beta primer mix. Each sample provided no less than 2.5 million CDR3-containing paired-end reads. A single record per CDR3 protein comes from TCRdb applying MiXCR to the 5' RACE reads. The repertoire holds some 1.4 million distinct CDR3 sequences, roughly 40% seen once, with roughly 7.7% in the top ten. The CDR3 totals 15 residues. Germline V gives CDR1 MNHNY, CDR2 SVGAGI (reference sequence). The V and J ends lost 2 bases and 7 bases respectively, with 12 bases between them. There were healthy Caucasian individuals from Russia, aged roughly 6 to 95, serving as donors. This clonotype was seen just once. No antigen is known for it.

The receptor comes from a woman between 18 and 29 years old in good health. Sequencing used blood. The V gene is TRBV6-6, the J gene TRBJ1-6; tentatively, D is TRBD1 (5 bases). CDR3 coding DNA: TGTGCCAGCAGTTACGCTCAGGGACCAAATTCACCCCTCCACTTT. This sequence encodes CASSYAQGPNSPLHF.